Listed below are T cell receptor beta chains from one sample, sequenced in a study of blood T cell repertoires in COVID-19. The repertoire was sequenced with immunoSEQ multiplex PCR; TCRdb's copy has only in-frame clones and lacks some. This sample yields approximately 500,000 clones, of which roughly nine tenths are seen a single time; 7.5% to 9% belongs to the top ten. Sequenced input: peripheral blood. The receptor source for this set is a woman between 50 and 59 years old with COVID-19, enrolled during active disease. CDR3s include the opening cysteine and the closing phenylalanine or tryptophan. Each record gives: V gene, clone size, D gene, CDR3 length, J gene, CDR3 DNA, CDR3 protein. A D gene is named only where the DNA matches it firmly. Not all rows give a size; the values are once, few, many and, for expanded clones, a class.

>TRBV11-2|-|-|16|TRBJ1-2
TGTGCCAGCAGCTTCGCTGGAGGAGTATTCGGCTATGGCTACACCTTC
CASSFAGGVFGYGYTF
>TRBV10-2|-|-|14|TRBJ1-5
TGCGCCAGCAGTGGGAACAGAGACAATCAGCCCCAGCATTTT
CASSGNRDNQPQHF
>TRBV15|once|TRBD1|15|TRBJ2-3
TGTGCCACCAGCATCAGGGGGCCCGGCACAGATACGCAGTATTTT
CATSIRGPGTDTQYF
>TRBV13|-|-|14|TRBJ2-1
TGTGCCAGCAGCTTTCGCGGGGTCAACAATGAGCAGTTCTTC
CASSFRGVNNEQFF
>TRBV2|-|-|12|TRBJ1-1
TGTGCCAGCAGCCAGGGGCACACTGAAGCTTTCTTT
CASSQGHTEAFF
>TRBV9|-|TRBD1|16|TRBJ1-1
TGTGCCAGCAGCGTAACAGGGGGAGGAGAGAACACTGAAGCTTTCTTT
CASSVTGGGENTEAFF
>TRBV5-1|-|-|11|TRBJ2-3
TGCGCCAGCAGCACGGGGGATACGCAGTATTTT
CASSTGDTQYF
>TRBV11-2|-|-|13|TRBJ2-7
TGTGCCAGCCGGGGGGCCGGCTCCTACGAGCAGTACTTC
CASRGAGSYEQYF
>TRBV7-8|-|TRBD1|12|TRBJ1-2
TGTGCCAGCAGCCCCGGGACAGGGTTTGGCACCTTC
CASSPGTGFGTF
>TRBV5-1|-|-|14|TRBJ1-6
TGCGCCAGCAGCTTGGGAGCGGGAAATTCACCCCTCCACTTT
CASSLGAGNSPLHF
>TRBV30|-|-|16|TRBJ2-2
TGTGCCTGGAGTGTACGAGTGGCGGGGCCCACCGGGGAGCTGTTTTTT
CAWSVRVAGPTGELFF
>TRBV7-8|-|-|15|TRBJ1-2
TGTGCCAGCAGCTTAGTCTACGGGATCTCCTATGGCTACACCTTC
CASSLVYGISYGYTF
>TRBV10-2|-|TRBD1|16|TRBJ1-1
TGCGCCAGCAGAAGGTCTACAGGGGGGATGTGGACTGAAGCTTTCTTT
CASRRSTGGMWTEAFF
>TRBV7-9|-|-|10|TRBJ2-1
TGTGCCAGCACCCCGAATGAGCAGTTCTTC
CASTPNEQFF
>TRBV11-1|-|-|16|TRBJ1-2
TGTGCCAGCAGCGGGAGCCGACTCGGAGGAGACTATGGCTACACCTTC
CASSGSRLGGDYGYTF
>TRBV4-1|once|-|15|TRBJ2-7
TGCGCCAGCAGCCCGCGCGGGGCACTACCCTACGAGCAGTACTTC
CASSPRGALPYEQYF
>TRBV30|-|-|16|TRBJ1-1
TGTGCCTGGAGTGCAATCTCCGACAATATGAAGACTGAAGCTTTCTTT
CAWSAISDNMKTEAFF
>TRBV5-6|-|-|14|TRBJ1-1
TGTGCCAGCAGCCCATGGACAGTCGGCACTGAAGCTTTCTTT
CASSPWTVGTEAFF
>TRBV6-6|-|-|16|TRBJ1-3
TGTGCCAGCAGTTACCCCCAGGGCCGCTCTGGAAACACCATATATTTT
CASSYPQGRSGNTIYF
>TRBV11-2|-|-|17|TRBJ1-4
TGTGCCAGCAGCCCCCGCCGGGGGGTCGGCGATTGGGGAAAACTGTTTTTT
CASSPRRGVGDWGKLFF
>TRBV28|once|-|12|TRBJ1-6
TGTGCCAGCAGGATCAGTAATTCACCCCTCCACTTT
CASRISNSPLHF
>TRBV6-5|-|-|15|TRBJ1-1
TGTGCCAGCAGTTACTCCCTGAGGGGGGGCACTGAAGCTTTCTTT
CASSYSLRGGTEAFF
>TRBV6-6|-|-|14|TRBJ1-4
TGTGCCAGCAGTTACGGGGGGGCTAATGAAAAACTGTTTTTT
CASSYGGANEKLFF
>TRBV5-1|-|TRBD1|15|TRBJ2-7
TGCGCCAGCAGCGCCTGGACAGGGGGCCTCTACGAGCAGTACTTC
CASSAWTGGLYEQYF
>TRBV5-1|-|TRBD1|14|TRBJ1-2
TGCGCCAGCAGCGTGGAGGGACAGGGCTATGGCTACACCTTC
CASSVEGQGYGYTF
>TRBV3-1/TRBV3-2|-|-|15|TRBJ1-1
TGTGCCAGCAGCTTCGACGGGGGGGCGCGAACTGAAGCTTTCTTT
CASSFDGGARTEAFF
>TRBV5-1|-|-|11|TRBJ2-5
TGCGCCAGCACAGGGGAAGAGACCCAGTACTTC
CASTGEETQYF
>TRBV5-6|-|-|17|TRBJ1-5
TGTGCCAGCAGCGGAGGGGTCTTGCGCGATAGCAATCAGCCCCAGCATTTT
CASSGGVLRDSNQPQHF
>TRBV29-1|-|-|14|TRBJ1-2
TGCAGCGTTGAAGCCTTGGAGGGGAACTATGGCTACACCTTC
CSVEALEGNYGYTF
>TRBV9|-|TRBD1|16|TRBJ2-3
TGTGCCAGCAGCGTAGTTGGGACAGGGGGGACAGGTACGCAGTATTTT
CASSVVGTGGTGTQYF
>TRBV28|-|TRBD2|14|TRBJ2-3
TGTGCCAGCCGAGCTAGCGGGGGGGCAGATACGCAGTATTTT
CASRASGGADTQYF
>TRBV19|-|-|14|TRBJ2-2
TGTGCCAGTAGCATAGGGGGGGGCACCGGGGAGCTGTTTTTT
CASSIGGGTGELFF
>TRBV21-1|-|-|13|TRBJ1-2
TGTGCCAGCGTCTCGCGGGGCTGCTATGGCTACACCTTC
CASVSRGCYGYTF
>TRBV5-1|once|TRBD2|14|TRBJ2-3
TGCGCCAGCCTTCTAGCGGGGGGCCGCGATACGCAGTATTTT
CASLLAGGRDTQYF
>TRBV9|-|-|14|TRBJ1-5
TGTGCCAGCAGCGGAGCGGGTTTTGGACAGCCCCAGCATTTT
CASSGAGFGQPQHF
>TRBV10-3|once|TRBD1|18|TRBJ1-5
TGTGCCATCAGTGAACTCTACAGGGGGCAGGGAAGCAATCAGCCCCAGCATTTT
CAISELYRGQGSNQPQHF
>TRBV5-1|-|-|16|TRBJ1-2
TGCGCCAGCAGCCCGAGGGTGGGGGGGCGCGATTATGGCTACACCTTC
CASSPRVGGRDYGYTF
>TRBV19|-|-|15|TRBJ1-2
TGTGCCAGTAACCAACAATCAAGGGGCGGTGGTGGCTACACCTTC
CASNQQSRGGGGYTF
>TRBV27|-|-|16|TRBJ1-4
TGTGCCAGCAGTTCCCCCTCGCGTGCAGGGAAGGAAAAACTGTTTTTT
CASSSPSRAGKEKLFF
>TRBV29-1|-|-|15|TRBJ1-2
TGCAGCGTTGAAGATTGGCGGTCTAGGGGTTATGGCTACACCTTC
CSVEDWRSRGYGYTF
>TRBV29-1|once|-|12|TRBJ1-1
TGCAGCGTTGCCAGGGGGAACACTGAAGCTTTCTTT
CSVARGNTEAFF
>TRBV15|-|TRBD1|17|TRBJ1-5
TGTGCCACCAGCATTGACCGGGACAGAGAGCTAGATCAGCCCCAGCATTTT
CATSIDRDRELDQPQHF
>TRBV7-2|-|TRBD1|15|TRBJ2-1
TGTGCCAGCAGCCCTTGGACAGGGGCTTACAATGAGCAGTTCTTC
CASSPWTGAYNEQFF
>TRBV6-5|-|TRBD2|15|TRBJ2-2
TGTGCCAGCGGTAGAGCGGGGGGTTACACCGGGGAGCTGTTTTTT
CASGRAGGYTGELFF
>TRBV6-5|-|-|16|TRBJ1-1
TGTGCCAGCAGTTACTCGATGCCCGGTATGTCTACTGAAGCTTTCTTT
CASSYSMPGMSTEAFF
>TRBV29-1|-|-|13|TRBJ1-2
TGCAGCGTTGTGGACAAGACTAACTATGGCTACACCTTC
CSVVDKTNYGYTF
>TRBV18|-|TRBD1|14|TRBJ1-5
TGTGCCAGCTCACAGGGGGCAGGCAATCAGCCCCAGCATTTT
CASSQGAGNQPQHF
>TRBV12-3/TRBV12-4|-|-|12|TRBJ2-1
TGTGCCAGCAGTCCGAGGACTGCCGAGCAGTTCTTC
CASSPRTAEQFF
>TRBV6-6|few|-|14|TRBJ2-7
TGTGCCAGCAAACCCTCAAGAGGGGGTGACGAGCAGTACTTC
CASKPSRGGDEQYF